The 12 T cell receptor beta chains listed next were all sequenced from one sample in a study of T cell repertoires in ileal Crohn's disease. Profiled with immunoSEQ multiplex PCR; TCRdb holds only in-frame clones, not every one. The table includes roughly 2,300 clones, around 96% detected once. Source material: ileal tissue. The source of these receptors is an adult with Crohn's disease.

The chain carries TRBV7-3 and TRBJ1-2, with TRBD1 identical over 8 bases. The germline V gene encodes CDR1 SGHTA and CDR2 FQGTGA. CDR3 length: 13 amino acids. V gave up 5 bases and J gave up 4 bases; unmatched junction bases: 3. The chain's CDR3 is CASSNTGGYGYTF. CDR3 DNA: TGTGCCAGCAGCAACACAGGGGGCTATGGCTACACCTTC. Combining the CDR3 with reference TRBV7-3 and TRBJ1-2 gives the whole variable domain GAGVSQTPSNKVTEKGKYVELRCDPISGHTALYWYRQSLGQGPEFLIYFQGTGAADDSGLPNDRFFAVRPEGSVSTLKIQRTERGDSAVYLCASSNTGGYGYTFGSGTRLTVV.

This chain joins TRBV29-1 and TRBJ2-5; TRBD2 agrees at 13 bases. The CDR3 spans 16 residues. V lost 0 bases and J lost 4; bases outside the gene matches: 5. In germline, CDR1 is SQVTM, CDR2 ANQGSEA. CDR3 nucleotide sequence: TGCAGCGTTGAAGAAACAACTAGCGGGAGGGGAGAGACCCAGTACTTC. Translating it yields CSVEETTSGRGETQYF.

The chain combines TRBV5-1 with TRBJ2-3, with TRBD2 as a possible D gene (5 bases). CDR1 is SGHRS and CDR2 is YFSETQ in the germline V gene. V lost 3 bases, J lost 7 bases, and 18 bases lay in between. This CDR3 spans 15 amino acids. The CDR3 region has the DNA TGCGCCAGCAGCTCAGATGGGAGAACACTGAATACGCAGTATTTT. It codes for CASSSDGRTLNTQYF. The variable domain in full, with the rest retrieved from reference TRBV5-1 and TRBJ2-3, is KAGVTQTPRYLIKTRGQQVTLSCSPISGHRSVSWYQQTPGQGLQFLFEYFSETQRNKGNFPGRFSGRQFSNSRSEMNVSTLELGDSALYLCASSSDGRTLNTQYFGPGTRLTVL.

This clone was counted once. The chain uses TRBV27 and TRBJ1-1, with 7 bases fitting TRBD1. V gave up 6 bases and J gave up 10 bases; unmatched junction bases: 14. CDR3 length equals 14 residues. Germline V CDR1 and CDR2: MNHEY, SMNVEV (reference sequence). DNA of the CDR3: TGTGCCAGCAGCTTTTCCAGGGAATCAGGGGGAGCTTTCTTT. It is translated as CASSFSRESGGAFF.

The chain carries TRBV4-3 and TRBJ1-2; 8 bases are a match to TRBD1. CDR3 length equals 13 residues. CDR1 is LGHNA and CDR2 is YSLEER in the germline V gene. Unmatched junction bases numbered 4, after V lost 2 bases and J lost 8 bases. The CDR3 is CASSQQGASGYTF. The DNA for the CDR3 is TGCGCCAGCAGCCAACAGGGGGCGAGCGGCTACACCTTC.

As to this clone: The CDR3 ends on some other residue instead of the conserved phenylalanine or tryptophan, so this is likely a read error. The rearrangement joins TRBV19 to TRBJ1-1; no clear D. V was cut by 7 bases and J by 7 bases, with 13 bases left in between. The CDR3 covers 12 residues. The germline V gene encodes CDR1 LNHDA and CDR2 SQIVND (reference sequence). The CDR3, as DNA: TGTGCCAGTACCCGGGATTGGGGTGAAGCTTTCCTT. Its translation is CASTRDWGEAFL.

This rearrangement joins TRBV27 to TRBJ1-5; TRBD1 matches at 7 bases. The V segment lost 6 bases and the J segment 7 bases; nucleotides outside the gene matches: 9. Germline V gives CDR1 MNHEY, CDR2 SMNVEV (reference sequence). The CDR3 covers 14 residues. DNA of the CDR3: TGTGCCAGCAGGCGACAGGGTCCACGACAGCCCCAGCATTTT. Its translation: CASRRQGPRQPQHF.

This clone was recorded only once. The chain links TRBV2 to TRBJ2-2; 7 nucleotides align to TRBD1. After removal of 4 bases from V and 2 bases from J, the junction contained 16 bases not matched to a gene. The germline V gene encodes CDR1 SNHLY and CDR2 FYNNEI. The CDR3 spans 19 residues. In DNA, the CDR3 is TGTGCCAGCAGTGCGATGGCAGCCGTCCGGGACAGAAACACCGGGGAGCTGTTTTTT. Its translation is CASSAMAAVRDRNTGELFF.

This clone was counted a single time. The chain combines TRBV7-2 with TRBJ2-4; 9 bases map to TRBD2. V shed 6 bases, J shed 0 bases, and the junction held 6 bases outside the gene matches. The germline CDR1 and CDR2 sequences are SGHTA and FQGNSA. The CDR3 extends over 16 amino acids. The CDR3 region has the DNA TGTGCCAGCAGGGATAGCGGGGGAAAAGCCAAAAACATTCAGTACTTC. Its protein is CASRDSGGKAKNIQYF.

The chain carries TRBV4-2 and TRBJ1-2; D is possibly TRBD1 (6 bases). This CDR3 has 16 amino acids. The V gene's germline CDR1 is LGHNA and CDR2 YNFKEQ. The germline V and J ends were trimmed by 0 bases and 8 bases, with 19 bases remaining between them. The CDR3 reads CASSQDFAGGARGYTF. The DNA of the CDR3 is TGTGCCAGCAGCCAAGATTTCGCCGGGGGGGCGCGGGGCTACACCTTC.

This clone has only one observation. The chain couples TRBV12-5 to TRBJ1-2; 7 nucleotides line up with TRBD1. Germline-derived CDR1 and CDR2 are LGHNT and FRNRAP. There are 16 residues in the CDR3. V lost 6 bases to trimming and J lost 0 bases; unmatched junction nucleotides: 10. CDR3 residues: CASGRTDGTANYGYTF. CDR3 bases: TGTGCTAGTGGCCGTACCGACGGGACAGCTAACTATGGCTACACCTTC.

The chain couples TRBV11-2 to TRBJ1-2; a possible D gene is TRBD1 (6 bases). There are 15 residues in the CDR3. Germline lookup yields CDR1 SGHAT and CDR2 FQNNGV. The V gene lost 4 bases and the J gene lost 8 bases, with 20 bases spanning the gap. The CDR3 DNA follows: TGTGCCAGCAGCTCCACGAGGAGTACCCAGGGGGGCTACACCTTC. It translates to CASSSTRSTQGGYTF.